This T cell receptor beta chain was obtained from a study of cytomegalovirus exposure and HLA in healthy donors. Researchers ran the PCR with 60 Vbeta and 13 Jbeta primers. Clones were read by immunoSEQ multiplex PCR, and TCRdb kept only the in-frame ones, dropping some. This sample carries 180,000 or so clones, less than 90% of them seen once, and the ten largest clones take approximately 0.31%. Looked up from germline, CDR1 is SNHLY and CDR2 is FYNNEI. Trimming stripped 6 bases from V and 5 bases from J, with 11 bases between. The CDR3 has 13 residues. The source material was PBMCs. The sequence was obtained from a woman aged 25 to 45 in good health and CMV-seronegative. The rearrangement links TRBV2 to TRBJ1-5; D is perhaps TRBD1 (6 bases). The CDR3 DNA is TGTGCCAGCAGGGGGGCGGAGGATCAGCCCCAGCATTTT. Translation: CASRGAEDQPQHF.